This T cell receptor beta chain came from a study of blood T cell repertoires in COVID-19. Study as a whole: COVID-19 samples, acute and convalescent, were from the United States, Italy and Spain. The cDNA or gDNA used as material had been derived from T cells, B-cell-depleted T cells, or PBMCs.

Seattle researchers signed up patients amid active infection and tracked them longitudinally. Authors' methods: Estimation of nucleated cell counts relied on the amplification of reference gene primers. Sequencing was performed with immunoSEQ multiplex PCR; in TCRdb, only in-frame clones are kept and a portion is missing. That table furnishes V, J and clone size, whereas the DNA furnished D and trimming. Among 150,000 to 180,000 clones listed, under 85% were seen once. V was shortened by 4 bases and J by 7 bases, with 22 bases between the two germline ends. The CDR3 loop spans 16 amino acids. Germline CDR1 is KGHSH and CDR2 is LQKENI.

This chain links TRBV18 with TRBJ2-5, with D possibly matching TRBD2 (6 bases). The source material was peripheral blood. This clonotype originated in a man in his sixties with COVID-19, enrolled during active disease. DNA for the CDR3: TGTGCCAGCTCACACCTGAACGGAGCGGGCCTAGGGACCCAGTACTTC. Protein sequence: CASSHLNGAGLGTQYF.